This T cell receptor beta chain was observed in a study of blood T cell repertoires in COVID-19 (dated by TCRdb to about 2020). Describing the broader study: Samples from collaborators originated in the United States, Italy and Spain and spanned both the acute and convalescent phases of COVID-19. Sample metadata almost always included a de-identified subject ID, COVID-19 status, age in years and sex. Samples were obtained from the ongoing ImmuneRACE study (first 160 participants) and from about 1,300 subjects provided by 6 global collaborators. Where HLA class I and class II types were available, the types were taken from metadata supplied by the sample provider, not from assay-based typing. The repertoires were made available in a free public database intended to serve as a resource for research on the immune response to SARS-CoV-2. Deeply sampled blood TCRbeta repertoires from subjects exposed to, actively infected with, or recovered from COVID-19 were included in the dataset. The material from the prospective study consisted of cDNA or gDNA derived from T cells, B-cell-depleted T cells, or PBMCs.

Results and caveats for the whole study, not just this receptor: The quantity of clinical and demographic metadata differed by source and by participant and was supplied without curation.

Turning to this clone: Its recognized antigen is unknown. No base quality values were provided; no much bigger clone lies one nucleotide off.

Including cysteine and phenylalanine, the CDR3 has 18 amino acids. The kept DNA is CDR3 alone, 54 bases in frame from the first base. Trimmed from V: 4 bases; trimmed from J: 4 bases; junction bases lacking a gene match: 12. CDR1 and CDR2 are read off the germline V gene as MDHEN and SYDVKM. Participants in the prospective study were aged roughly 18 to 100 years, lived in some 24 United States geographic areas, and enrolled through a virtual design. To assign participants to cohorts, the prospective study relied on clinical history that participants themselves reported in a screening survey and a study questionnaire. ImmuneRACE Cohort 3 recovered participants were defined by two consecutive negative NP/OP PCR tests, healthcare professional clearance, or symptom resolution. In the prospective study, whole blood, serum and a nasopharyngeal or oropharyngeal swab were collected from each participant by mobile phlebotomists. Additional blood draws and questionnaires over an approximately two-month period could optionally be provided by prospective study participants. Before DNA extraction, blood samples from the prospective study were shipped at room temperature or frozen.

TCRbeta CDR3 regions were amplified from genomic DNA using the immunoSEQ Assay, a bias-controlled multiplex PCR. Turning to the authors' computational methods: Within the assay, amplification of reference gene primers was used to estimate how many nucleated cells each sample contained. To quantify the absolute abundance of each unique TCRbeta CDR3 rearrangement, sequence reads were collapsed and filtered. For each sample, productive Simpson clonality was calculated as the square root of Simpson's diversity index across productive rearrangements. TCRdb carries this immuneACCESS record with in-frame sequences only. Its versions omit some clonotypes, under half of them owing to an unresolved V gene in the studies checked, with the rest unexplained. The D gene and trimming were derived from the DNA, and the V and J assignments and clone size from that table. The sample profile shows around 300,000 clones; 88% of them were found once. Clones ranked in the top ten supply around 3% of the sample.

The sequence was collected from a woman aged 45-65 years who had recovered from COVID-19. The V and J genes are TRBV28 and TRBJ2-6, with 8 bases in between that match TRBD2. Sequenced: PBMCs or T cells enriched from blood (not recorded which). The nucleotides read TGTGCCAGCAGTTCCCCCCCCGGGAGGGTTGCAGGGGCCAACGTCCTGACTTTC. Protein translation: CASSSPPGRVAGANVLTF.